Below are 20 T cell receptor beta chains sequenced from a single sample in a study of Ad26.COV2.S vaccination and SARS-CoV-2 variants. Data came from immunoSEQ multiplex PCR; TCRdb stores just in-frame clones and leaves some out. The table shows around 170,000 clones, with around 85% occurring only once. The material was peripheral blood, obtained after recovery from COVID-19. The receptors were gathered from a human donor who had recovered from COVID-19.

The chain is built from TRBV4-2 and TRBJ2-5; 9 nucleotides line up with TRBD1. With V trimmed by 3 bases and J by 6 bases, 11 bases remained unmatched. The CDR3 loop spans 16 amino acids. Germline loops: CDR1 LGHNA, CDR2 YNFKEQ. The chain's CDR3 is CASSQEWGQGGKTQYF. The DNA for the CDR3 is TGTGCCAGCAGCCAGGAATGGGGACAGGGAGGGAAGACCCAGTACTTC.

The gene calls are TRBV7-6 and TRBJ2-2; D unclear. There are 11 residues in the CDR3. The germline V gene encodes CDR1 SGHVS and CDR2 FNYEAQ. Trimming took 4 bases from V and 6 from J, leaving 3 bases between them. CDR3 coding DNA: TGTGCCAGCAGCTCTTCCGGGGAGCTGTTTTTT. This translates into CASSSSGELFF.

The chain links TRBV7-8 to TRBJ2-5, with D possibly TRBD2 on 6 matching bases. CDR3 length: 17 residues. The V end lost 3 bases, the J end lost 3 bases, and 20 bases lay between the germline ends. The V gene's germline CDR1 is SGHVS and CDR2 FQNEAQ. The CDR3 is CASSLTRIPGPKETQYF. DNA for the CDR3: TGTGCCAGCAGCTTGACTAGGATTCCGGGACCGAAAGAGACCCAGTACTTC.

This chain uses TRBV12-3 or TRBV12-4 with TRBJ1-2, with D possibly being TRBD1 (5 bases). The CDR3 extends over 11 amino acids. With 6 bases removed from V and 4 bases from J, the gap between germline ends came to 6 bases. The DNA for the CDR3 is TGTGCCAGCAGCGACAGCTATGGCTACACCTTC. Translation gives CASSDSYGYTF.

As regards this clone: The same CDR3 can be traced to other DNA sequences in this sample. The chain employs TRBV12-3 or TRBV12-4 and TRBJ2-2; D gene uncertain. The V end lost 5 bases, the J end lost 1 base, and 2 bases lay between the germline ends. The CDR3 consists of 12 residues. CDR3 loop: CASSLNTGELFF. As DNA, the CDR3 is TGTGCCAGCAGTCTGAACACCGGGGAGCTGTTTTTT.

CDR3 sequence reads: CASSIDLPDEQYF. The DNA of the CDR3 is TGTGCCAGTAGTATAGATTTGCCGGACGAGCAGTACTTC. V is TRBV19 and J is TRBJ2-7; D remains ambiguous. Germline V CDR1 and CDR2: LNHDA, SQIVND (reference sequence). There are 13 residues in the CDR3. V dropped 0 bases and J dropped 5 bases, with 8 bases sitting between them. Together with reference TRBV19 and TRBJ2-7, the CDR3 gives the full variable domain: DGGITQSPKYLFRKEGQNVTLSCEQNLNHDAMYWYRQDPGQGLRLIYYSQIVNDFQKGDIAEGYSVSREKKESFPLTVTSAQKNPTAFYLCASSIDLPDEQYFGPGTRLTVT.

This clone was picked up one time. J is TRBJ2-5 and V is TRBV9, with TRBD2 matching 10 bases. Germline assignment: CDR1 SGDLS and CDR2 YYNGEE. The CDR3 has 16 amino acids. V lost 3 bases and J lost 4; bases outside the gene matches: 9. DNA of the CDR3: TGTGCCAGCAGCGGACCCGCACTAGCGGGGACAGAGACCCAGTACTTC. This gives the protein CASSGPALAGTETQYF.

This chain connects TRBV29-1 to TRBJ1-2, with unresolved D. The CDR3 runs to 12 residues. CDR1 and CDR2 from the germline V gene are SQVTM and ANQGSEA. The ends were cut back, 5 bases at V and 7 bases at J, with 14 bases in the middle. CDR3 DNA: TGCAGCGTTCGTGCCGGGTGGGGTGGCTACACCTTC. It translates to CSVRAGWGGYTF. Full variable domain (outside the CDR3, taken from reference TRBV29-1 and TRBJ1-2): SAVISQKPSRDICQRGTSLTIQCQVDSQVTMMFWYRQQPGQSLTLIATANQGSEATYESGFVIDKFPISRPNLTFSTLTVSNMSPEDSSIYLCSVRAGWGGYTFGSGTRLTVV.

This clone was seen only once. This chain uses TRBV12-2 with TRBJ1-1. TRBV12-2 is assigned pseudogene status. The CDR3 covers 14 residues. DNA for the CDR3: TGTGCAAGTCGCTTAGCGGAGGATAACACTGAAGCTTTCTTT. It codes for CASRLAEDNTEAFF.

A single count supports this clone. The CDR3 DNA reads as TGTGCCAGCAGTGAAGGGACTAGCGGGGGAGATACGCAGTATTTT. Translation gives CASSEGTSGGDTQYF. The rearrangement uses TRBV7-3 and TRBJ2-3, with 14 positions matching TRBD2. Per germline, CDR1 SGHTA and CDR2 FQGTGA. The CDR3 has 15 amino acids. V lost 6 bases and J lost 5; bases outside the gene matches: 4.

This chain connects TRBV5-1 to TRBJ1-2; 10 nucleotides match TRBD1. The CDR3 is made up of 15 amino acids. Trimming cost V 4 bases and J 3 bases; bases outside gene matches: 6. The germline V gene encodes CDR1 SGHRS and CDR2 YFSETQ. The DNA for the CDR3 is TGCGCCAGCAGCATAAGACAGGGGGCGGACTATGGCTACACCTTC. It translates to CASSIRQGADYGYTF.

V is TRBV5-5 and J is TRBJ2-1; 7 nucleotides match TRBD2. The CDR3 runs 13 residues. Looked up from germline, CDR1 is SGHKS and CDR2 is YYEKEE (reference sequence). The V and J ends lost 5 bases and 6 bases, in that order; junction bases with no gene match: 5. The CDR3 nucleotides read TGTGCCAGCAGTAGGGGACTAATCAATGAGCAGTTCTTC. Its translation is CASSRGLINEQFF.

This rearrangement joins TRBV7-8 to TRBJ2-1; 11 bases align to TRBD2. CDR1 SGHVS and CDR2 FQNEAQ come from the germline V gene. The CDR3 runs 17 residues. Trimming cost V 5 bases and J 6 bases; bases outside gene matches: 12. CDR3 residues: CASSRRTLAGGANEQFF. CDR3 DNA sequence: TGTGCCAGCAGCCGAAGGACCCTAGCGGGGGGCGCCAATGAGCAGTTCTTC.

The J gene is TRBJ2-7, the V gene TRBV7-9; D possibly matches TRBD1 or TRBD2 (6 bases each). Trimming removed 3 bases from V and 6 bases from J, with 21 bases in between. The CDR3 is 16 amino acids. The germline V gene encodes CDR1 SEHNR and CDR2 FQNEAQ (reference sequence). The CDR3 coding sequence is TGTGCCAGCAGCTTCCGCGGGATGAGGGGGTCGGGCGAGCAGTACTTC. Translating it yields CASSFRGMRGSGEQYF.

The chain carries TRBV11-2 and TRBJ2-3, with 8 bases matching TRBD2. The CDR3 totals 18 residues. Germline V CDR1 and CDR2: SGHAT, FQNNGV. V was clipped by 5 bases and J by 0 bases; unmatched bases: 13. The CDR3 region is CASSPRRTSLTSTDTQYF. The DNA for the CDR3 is TGTGCCAGCAGCCCGCGGAGGACTAGCCTAACTAGCACAGATACGCAGTATTTT.

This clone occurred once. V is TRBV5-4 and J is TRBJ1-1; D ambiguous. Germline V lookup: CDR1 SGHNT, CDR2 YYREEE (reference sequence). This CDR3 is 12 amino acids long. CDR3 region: CALGHPAGEAFF. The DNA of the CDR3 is TGTGCGCTAGGGCACCCTGCGGGTGAAGCTTTCTTT.

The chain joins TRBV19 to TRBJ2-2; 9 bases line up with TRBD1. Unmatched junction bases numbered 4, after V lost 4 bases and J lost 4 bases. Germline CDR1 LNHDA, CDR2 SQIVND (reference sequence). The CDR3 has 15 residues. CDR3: CASSTDRGGTGELFF. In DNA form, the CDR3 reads TGTGCCAGTAGTACCGACAGGGGGGGCACCGGGGAGCTGTTTTTT.

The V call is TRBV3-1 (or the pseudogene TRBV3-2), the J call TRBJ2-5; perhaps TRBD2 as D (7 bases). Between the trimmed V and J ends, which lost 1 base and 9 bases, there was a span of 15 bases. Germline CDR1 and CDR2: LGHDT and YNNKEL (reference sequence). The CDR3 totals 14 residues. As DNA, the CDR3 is TGTGCCAGCAGCCAAGGAGGGGCGGGGGCGGCCCAGTACTTC. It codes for CASSQGGAGAAQYF.

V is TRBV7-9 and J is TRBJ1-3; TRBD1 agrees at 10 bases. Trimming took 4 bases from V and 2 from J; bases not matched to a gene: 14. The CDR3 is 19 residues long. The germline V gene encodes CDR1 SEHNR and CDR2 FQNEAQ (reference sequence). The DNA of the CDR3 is TGTGCCAGCAGCTCCTCATGGACAGGGGGTCTACGTCCTGGAAACACCATATATTTT. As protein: CASSSSWTGGLRPGNTIYF. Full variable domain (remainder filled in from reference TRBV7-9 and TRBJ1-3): DTGVSQNPRHKITKRGQNVTFRCDPISEHNRLYWYRQTLGQGPEFLTYFQNEAQLEKSRLLSDRFSAERPKGSFSTLEIQRTEQGDSAMYLCASSSSWTGGLRPGNTIYFGEGSWLTVV.

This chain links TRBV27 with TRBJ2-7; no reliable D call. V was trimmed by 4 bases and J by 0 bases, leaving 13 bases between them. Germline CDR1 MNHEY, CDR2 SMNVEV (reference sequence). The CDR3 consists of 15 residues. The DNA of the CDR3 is TGTGCCAGCAGTTCCACCCCAACCCTCTCCTACGAGCAGTACTTC. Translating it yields CASSSTPTLSYEQYF.